There are a few counts of the clone carrying this T cell receptor beta chain. Its antigen is unknown. Per the germline V gene, CDR1 is SGHDT and CDR2 is YYEEEE. Losses at the gene ends were 3 bases for V and 6 bases for J; bases not matched to a gene: 5. This CDR3 spans 15 amino acids. The sample is drawn from a study of T-cell memory formation after mild COVID-19. Study as a whole: The TCR clusters were mostly specific to one donor.

cDNA libraries for TCR alpha and TCR beta, carrying sample barcodes and UMIs, came from 5'RACE with constant-segment primers. TCRdb used MiXCR to reprocess the 5' RACE reads, holding one entry per CDR3 protein. The sample holds about 350,000 distinct CDR3 sequences; roughly 15% are singletons and the top ten take approximately 22%. Study-level findings and limits: CD4+ bias marked clones expanding day 15 to 37, unlike balanced contracting clones. Mainly in CM and EM were contracting CD4+ clones; CD8+ were in EMRA.

The chain recombines TRBV5-6 with TRBJ2-3; 12 bases match TRBD2. Material: PBMCs or a T cell subset sorted from them (not recorded which). This clonotype was obtained from a man aged 18-30 years who had mild COVID-19 (a few samples of this study predate the infection). Cell type and time point are not known. The CDR3 nucleotides read TGTGCCAGCAGCTGGACTAGCGGGGACCGCGATACGCAGTATTTT. This sequence encodes CASSWTSGDRDTQYF.